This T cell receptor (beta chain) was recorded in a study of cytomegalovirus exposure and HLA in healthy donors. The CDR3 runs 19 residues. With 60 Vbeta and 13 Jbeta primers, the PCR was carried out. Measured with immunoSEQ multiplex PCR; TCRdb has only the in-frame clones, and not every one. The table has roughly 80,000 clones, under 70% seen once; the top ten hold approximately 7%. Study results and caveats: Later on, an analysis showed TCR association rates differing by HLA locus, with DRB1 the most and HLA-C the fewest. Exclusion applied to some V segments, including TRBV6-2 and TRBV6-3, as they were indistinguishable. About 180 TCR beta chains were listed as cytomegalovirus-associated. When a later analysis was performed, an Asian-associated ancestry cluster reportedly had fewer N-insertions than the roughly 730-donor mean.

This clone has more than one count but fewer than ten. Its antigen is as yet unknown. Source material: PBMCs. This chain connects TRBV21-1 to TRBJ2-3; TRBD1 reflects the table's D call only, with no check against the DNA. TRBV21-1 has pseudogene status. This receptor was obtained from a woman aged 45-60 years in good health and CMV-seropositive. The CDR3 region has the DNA TGTGCCAGCAGCAAGGGACAGGGACTAGTAATATTTAGCACAGATACGCAGTATTTT. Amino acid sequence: CASSKGQGLVIFSTDTQYF.